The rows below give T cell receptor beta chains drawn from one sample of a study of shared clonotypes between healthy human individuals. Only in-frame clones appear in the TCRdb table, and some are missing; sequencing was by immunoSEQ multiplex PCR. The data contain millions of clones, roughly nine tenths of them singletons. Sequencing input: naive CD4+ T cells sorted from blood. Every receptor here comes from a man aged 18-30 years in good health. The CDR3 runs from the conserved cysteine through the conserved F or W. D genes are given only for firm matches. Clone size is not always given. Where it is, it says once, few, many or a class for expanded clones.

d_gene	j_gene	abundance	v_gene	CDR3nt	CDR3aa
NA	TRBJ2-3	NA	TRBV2	TGTGCCAGCAGTGGCGGGACTTTCAGAGCAACAGATACGCAGTATTTT	CASSGGTFRATDTQYF
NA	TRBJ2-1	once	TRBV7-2	TGTGCCAGCAGCTTAGTGATTAACAATGAGCAGTTCTTC	CASSLVINNEQFF
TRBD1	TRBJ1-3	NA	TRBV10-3	TGTGCCATCAGTGGGGGGACAGGGAGAAGAGCTGGAAACACCATATATTTT	CAISGGTGRRAGNTIYF
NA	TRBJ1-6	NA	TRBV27	TGTGCCAGCAGTTGGACATCCTATAATTCACCCCTCCACTTT	CASSWTSYNSPLHF
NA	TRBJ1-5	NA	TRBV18	TGTGCCAGCTCACCTATGTCACAGGGAGTTAATCAGCCCCAGCATTTT	CASSPMSQGVNQPQHF
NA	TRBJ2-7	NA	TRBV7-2	TGTGCCAGCAGCTTAGCTGGGAACAACGAGCAGTACTTC	CASSLAGNNEQYF
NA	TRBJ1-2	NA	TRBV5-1	TGCGCCAGCAGCCTGGGTACCTCGGCTAACTATGGCTACACCTTC	CASSLGTSANYGYTF
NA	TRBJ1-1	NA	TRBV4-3	TGCGCCAGCAGTCTCGGGAGCCGAGGCACTGAAGCTTTCTTT	CASSLGSRGTEAFF
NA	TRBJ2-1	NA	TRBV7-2	TGTGCCAGCAGCCCGGTTCGCGAGCAGTTCTTC	CASSPVREQFF
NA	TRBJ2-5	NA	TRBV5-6	TGTGCCAGCAGCTTGTTAGGGCCACAAGAGACCCAGTACTTC	CASSLLGPQETQYF
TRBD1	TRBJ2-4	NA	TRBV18	TGTGCCAGCTCACTTGGACAGGGGAAAAACATTCAGTACTTC	CASSLGQGKNIQYF
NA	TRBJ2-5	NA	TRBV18	TGTGCCAGCTCACCAGCCTTGCGGTTGACGGAAACCCAGTACTTC	CASSPALRLTETQYF
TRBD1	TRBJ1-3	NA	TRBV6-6	TGTGCCAGCAGTTACTCGGACAGGAGCTCTGGAAACACCATATATTTT	CASSYSDRSSGNTIYF
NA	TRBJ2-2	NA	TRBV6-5	TGTGCCAGTAGGGAGGCCGGGGAGCTGTTTTTT	CASREAGELFF
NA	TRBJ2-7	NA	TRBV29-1	TGCAGCGTCGAGGGGTCCGGACCTCGCGACGAGCAGTACTTC	CSVEGSGPRDEQYF
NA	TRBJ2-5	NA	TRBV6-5	TGTGCCAGCAGTCCCGGACGGCTAAGAGAGACCCAGTACTTC	CASSPGRLRETQYF
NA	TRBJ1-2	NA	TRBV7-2	TGTGCCAGCAGGCCAGGCGGAAATAACTATGGCTACACCTTC	CASRPGGNNYGYTF
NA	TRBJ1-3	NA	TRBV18	TGTGCCAGCTCACCACCACAGGGCTCTGGAAACACCATATATTTT	CASSPPQGSGNTIYF
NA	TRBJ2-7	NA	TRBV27	TGTGCCAGCTACACGTATCCGGAGGGGGCGAAGTGGCCGTACTTC	CASYTYPEGAKWPYF
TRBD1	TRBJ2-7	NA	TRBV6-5	TGTGCCAGCGCTGGGGACAGGGGATACGAGCAGTACTTC	CASAGDRGYEQYF
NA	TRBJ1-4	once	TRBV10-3	TGTGCCATCAGCGGGCCCGATGGTGAAAAACTGTTTTTT	CAISGPDGEKLFF
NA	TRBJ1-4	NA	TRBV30	TGTGCCTGGAGTGTACGGGGGGGTATCCGAAAACTGTTTTTT	CAWSVRGGIRKLFF
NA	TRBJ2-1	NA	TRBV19	TGTGCCACCGCTCGGGACGCTATCGATGAGCAGTTCTTC	CATARDAIDEQFF
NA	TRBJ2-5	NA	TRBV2	TGTGCCAGCAGTTGGACTCAGTCGGGAGAGACCCAGTACTTC	CASSWTQSGETQYF
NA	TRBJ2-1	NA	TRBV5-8	TGTGCCAGCAGCACCCGGGCAGGGGTGGGTGAGCAGTTCTTC	CASSTRAGVGEQFF
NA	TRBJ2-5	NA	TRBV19	TGTGCCAGTAGTGGGCAGGGGAAAGGGGGTCTTTTCGTAGAGACCCAGTACTTC	CASSGQGKGGLFVETQYF
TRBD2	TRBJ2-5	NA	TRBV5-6	TGTGCCAGCAGCTGGGGACTAGCGGGAGTGAGGGAGACCCAGTACTTC	CASSWGLAGVRETQYF
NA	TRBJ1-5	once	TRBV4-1	TGCGCCAGCAGCCAAGTTATATCCGTAATCACTAATCAGCCCCAGCATTTT	CASSQVISVITNQPQHF
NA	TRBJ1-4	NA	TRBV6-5	TGTGCCAGCAGTTACTCGTGGGGGGTCGATGAAAAACTGTTTTTT	CASSYSWGVDEKLFF
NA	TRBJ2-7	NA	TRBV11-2	TGTGCCAGCAGCTTTAGCAGCTACGAGCAGTACTTC	CASSFSSYEQYF
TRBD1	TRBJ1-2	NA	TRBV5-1	TGCGCCAGCAGCTTGGCCGGACAGGAAAACTATGGCTACACCTTC	CASSLAGQENYGYTF
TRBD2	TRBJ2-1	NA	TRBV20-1	TGCAGTCCCCTCGGGGGGAATGAGCAGTTCTTC	CSPLGGNEQFF
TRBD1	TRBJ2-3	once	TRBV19	TGTGCCAGTAGTCCTAGGACAGGGGGCGCAGATACGCAGTATTTT	CASSPRTGGADTQYF
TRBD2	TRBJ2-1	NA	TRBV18	TGTGCCAGCTCACCAACTAGCGCGAACAATGAGCAGTTCTTC	CASSPTSANNEQFF
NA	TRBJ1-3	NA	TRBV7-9	TGTGCCAGCAGCTTATGGGAGGGCGCTGGAAACACCATATATTTT	CASSLWEGAGNTIYF
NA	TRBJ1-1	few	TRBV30	TGTGCCTGGAATGGTCCTGGTACTGAAGCTTTCTTT	CAWNGPGTEAFF
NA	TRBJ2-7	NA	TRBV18	TGTGCCAGCTCACCATGGGCAGGGGCTAGCGTCTCCTACGAGCAGTACTTC	CASSPWAGASVSYEQYF
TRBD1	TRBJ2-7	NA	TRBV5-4	TGTGCCAGCAGCCCCAGTTGGGGGACAGGGATTTACGAGCAGTACTTC	CASSPSWGTGIYEQYF
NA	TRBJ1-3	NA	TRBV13	TGTGCCAGCAGCTTGGTGGCAGGGGCTGGAAACACCATATATTTT	CASSLVAGAGNTIYF
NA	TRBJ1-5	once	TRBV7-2	TGTGCCAGCAGCTTAGACGGGGTGACGAGACAGCCCCAGCATTTT	CASSLDGVTRQPQHF
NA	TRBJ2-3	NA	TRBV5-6	TGTGCCAGCAGCTATCCAGGGCTGACAGATACGCAGTATTTT	CASSYPGLTDTQYF
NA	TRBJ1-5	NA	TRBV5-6	TGTGCCAGCAGCTTAAACAGCGGACGATATAGCAATCAGCCCCAGCATTTT	CASSLNSGRYSNQPQHF
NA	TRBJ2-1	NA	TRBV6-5	TGTGCCACGGCGAGGGGCGGTGAGCAGTTCTTC	CATARGGEQFF
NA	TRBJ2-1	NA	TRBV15	TGTGCCACCAGCAACCAAGGATCCTACAATGAGCAGTTCTTC	CATSNQGSYNEQFF
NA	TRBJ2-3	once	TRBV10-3	TGTGCCATCAGTGAGTCGAAGACAGACACAGATACGCAGTATTTT	CAISESKTDTDTQYF
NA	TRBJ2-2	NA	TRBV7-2	TGTGCCAGCAGCTTAGGAGGGACCGGGGAGCTGTTTTTT	CASSLGGTGELFF
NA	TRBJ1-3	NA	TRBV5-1	TGCGCCAGCAGCTTGGTTACTGGGCCTGGAAACACCATATATTTT	CASSLVTGPGNTIYF
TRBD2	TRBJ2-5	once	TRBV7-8	TGTGCCAGCAGCCCTAACGGGGGGAAAAGCCAAGAGACCCAGTACTTC	CASSPNGGKSQETQYF
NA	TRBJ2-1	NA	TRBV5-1	TGCGCCAGCAGCGTGGGACCGGGTGGGAATGAGCAGTTCTTC	CASSVGPGGNEQFF